This TCR beta chain was sequenced during a study of siplizumab effects on memory and regulatory T cells. Findings of the study overall: A small minority of alloreactive clones were mapped to unstimulated subsets.

A note on this clone: Its antigen is not identified.

Measured with immunoSEQ multiplex PCR; TCRdb has only the in-frame clones, and not every one. The table has fewer than 85,000 clones, 85% to 95% seen once; the top ten hold approximately 17%. The CDR3 has 13 amino acids. V was clipped by 5 bases and J by 1 base, with 8 bases between them. Germline V CDR1 and CDR2: MNHEY, SMNVEV (reference sequence). This chain connects TRBV27 to TRBJ1-1; D remains unclear. This TCR was recovered from a human donor in good health. Sequenced input: CD8+ T cells sorted from blood. CDR3 in DNA: TGTGCCAGCAGTCAGACCCCGAACACTGAAGCTTTCTTT. Amino acids: CASSQTPNTEAFF.